These 26 T cell receptor beta chains came from one sample sequenced in a study of memory CD8 T cells in hepatitis C reinfection. This table comes from immunoSEQ multiplex PCR, and its TCRdb copy is limited to in-frame clones, with some not included. The profile covers just over 50,000 clones, with roughly 90% appearing a single time and 1% taken by the ten largest. Regarding time point: pre-reinfection, 55 to 20 weeks before reinfection detection. No in vitro expansion preceded TCR sequencing of the sorted cells. The sequencing input was naive CD8+ T cells sorted from blood. These receptors were obtained from a young man with hepatitis C virus infection.

The chain links TRBV18 to TRBJ2-5, with unresolved D. The CDR3 is made up of 15 amino acids. V was trimmed by 2 bases and J by 5 bases, leaving 15 bases between them. CDR1 is KGHSH, CDR2 LQKENI, per germline. The CDR3 DNA reads TGTGCCAGCTCACCATCGGGTTTTAACATGGAGACCCAGTACTTC. Its protein is CASSPSGFNMETQYF.

The chain uses TRBV19 and TRBJ2-2, with D possibly TRBD2 on 5 matching bases. The V and J ends lost 7 bases and 2 bases respectively, with 14 bases between them. Per the germline V gene, CDR1 is LNHDA and CDR2 is SQIVND (reference sequence). The CDR3 contains 15 residues. This CDR3 reads CASTPYEGNTGELFF. CDR3 sequence (DNA): TGTGCCAGTACCCCCTACGAGGGAAACACCGGGGAGCTGTTTTTT.

The chain employs TRBV19 and TRBJ2-7, with D possibly matching TRBD2 (6 bases). The CDR3 runs 13 residues. Deletions cut 5 bases from V and 4 bases from J, with 12 bases between. Germline V gene sequence: CDR1 LNHDA, CDR2 SQIVND (reference sequence). CDR3 loop: CASSSGSWYEQYF. The CDR3 region has the DNA TGTGCCAGTAGTTCCGGGAGCTGGTACGAGCAGTACTTC.

This clone was recorded only once. The genes are TRBV25-1 and TRBJ2-7; possible D gene TRBD1, 5 bases. CDR3 length: 13 residues. The V end lost 4 bases, the J end lost 4 bases, and 11 bases lay between the germline ends. Per germline, CDR1 MGHDK and CDR2 SYGVNS. CDR3 sequence: CASSGQGGYEQYF. CDR3 coding DNA: TGTGCCAGCAGTGGGCAGGGTGGATACGAGCAGTACTTC.

The J gene is TRBJ1-2, the V gene TRBV4-1, with D tentatively TRBD1 (6 bases). Germline CDR1 reads MGHRA; CDR2 reads YSYEKL. With 1 base removed from V and 4 bases from J, the gap between germline ends came to 13 bases. This CDR3 comprises 15 residues. The CDR3 region has the DNA TGCGCCAGCAGCCAAGTCCGGGACACTTTCTATGGCTACACCTTC. Translation: CASSQVRDTFYGYTF.

The chain uses TRBV7-9 and TRBJ2-1; 9 bases are shared with TRBD2. CDR1 and CDR2 (germline): SEHNR, FQNEAQ (reference sequence). There are 17 residues in the CDR3. Trimming cost V 5 bases and J 6 bases; bases outside gene matches: 14. Here the CDR3 DNA reads TGTGCCAGCAGCCCCCCGATCGGGCTAGCGGGATCCAATGAGCAGTTCTTC. This codes for CASSPPIGLAGSNEQFF.

The V gene is TRBV7-8, the J gene TRBJ1-5; D is possibly TRBD1 (6 bases). Germline CDR1 and CDR2: SGHVS and FQNEAQ. V was pared by 4 bases and J by 5 bases, with 15 bases between. This CDR3 is built from 15 residues. The CDR3 spells CASSSPMDRYQPQHF. Written as DNA, the CDR3 is TGTGCCAGCAGCTCCCCAATGGACAGATATCAGCCCCAGCATTTT.

The chain is built from TRBV5-1 and TRBJ2-5, with TRBD1 as a possible D gene (6 bases). Germline-derived CDR1 and CDR2 are SGHRS and YFSETQ. V lost 0 bases to trimming and J lost 3 bases, with 9 bases between them. CDR3 length: 14 residues. This CDR3 reads CASSLAQGEETQYF. The CDR3 nucleotides read TGCGCCAGCAGCTTGGCACAGGGCGAAGAGACCCAGTACTTC.

This clone appeared a single time. The chain recombines TRBV27 with TRBJ2-2; TRBD2 matches 7 bases. The V gene end was trimmed by 2 bases and the J gene end by 7 bases; junction bases not matched to a gene: 4. Germline CDR1 reads MNHEY; CDR2 reads SMNVEV (reference sequence). This CDR3 comprises 14 residues. The CDR3 is CASSLAGVSGELFF. CDR3 in DNA: TGTGCCAGCAGTTTAGCGGGAGTTAGCGGGGAGCTGTTTTTT.

The V gene is TRBV6-5, the J gene TRBJ1-3, with 7 bases aligning to TRBD1. V trimming: 6 bases; J trimming: 4 bases; junction bases outside the gene matches: 9. CDR3 length: 15 residues. In germline, CDR1 is MNHEY, CDR2 SVGAGI. The CDR3 is CASSSARGPGNTIYF. CDR3 in DNA: TGTGCCAGCAGCTCGGCGAGGGGGCCCGGAAACACCATATATTTT.

The count of this clone is one. The V and J genes are TRBV6-1 and TRBJ1-5; TRBD1 aligns across 9 bases. V shed 2 bases and J 6 bases; nucleotides not matched to a gene: 8. Germline lookup yields CDR1 MNHNS and CDR2 SASEGT. The CDR3 covers 16 residues. The CDR3 DNA reads TGTGCCAGCAGTGAAATTACAGGGGGCTGGGCTCAGCCCCAGCATTTT. Translated, it gives CASSEITGGWAQPQHF.

The V gene is TRBV7-9, the J gene TRBJ2-1; 10 positions match TRBD2. Germline trimming cut 3 bases from V and 7 bases from J; bases unmatched to any gene: 12. The CDR3 has 17 residues. Per germline, CDR1 SEHNR and CDR2 FQNEAQ (reference sequence). The chain's CDR3 is CASSFPLAGEIRNEQFF. The DNA of the CDR3 is TGTGCCAGCAGCTTTCCTCTAGCGGGAGAGATTAGGAATGAGCAGTTCTTC.

The chain uses TRBV5-1 and TRBJ1-1; D is ambiguous. The CDR3 is made up of 14 amino acids. Deletions cut 3 bases from V and 0 bases from J, with 9 bases between. From germline, CDR1 is SGHRS and CDR2 YFSETQ. The CDR3 here is CASSSGFLNTEAFF. The CDR3, as DNA: TGCGCCAGCAGCTCGGGATTCCTGAACACTGAAGCTTTCTTT.

The DNA for the CDR3 is TGTGCCAGCATCGGGGGGGTGCACTCAGATACGCAGTATTTT. Translated: CASIGGVHSDTQYF. The V gene is TRBV11-2, the J gene TRBJ2-3; the match to TRBD2 covers 8 bases. Unmatched junction bases numbered 7, after V lost 7 bases and J lost 4 bases. CDR1 and CDR2 from the germline V gene are SGHAT and FQNNGV. The CDR3 runs to 14 residues.

The rearrangement uses TRBV19 and TRBJ1-1; tentative D call: TRBD1 (6 bases). V gave up 3 bases and J gave up 1 base, with 9 bases separating them. Per the germline V gene, CDR1 is LNHDA and CDR2 is SQIVND (reference sequence). The CDR3 runs to 14 residues. The CDR3 sequence is CASSMGGPNTEAFF. The DNA for the CDR3 is TGTGCCAGTAGTATGGGGGGGCCGAACACTGAAGCTTTCTTT.

The V call is TRBV14, the J call TRBJ2-2, with D perhaps TRBD2 (5 bases). Germline loops: CDR1 SGHDN, CDR2 FVKESK. CDR3 length: 17 residues. V lost 0 bases, J lost 7 bases, and 18 bases lay in between. This chain's CDR3 is CASSQDGLQMNNGELFF. The DNA for the CDR3 is TGTGCCAGCAGCCAAGATGGACTCCAGATGAATAACGGGGAGCTGTTTTTT.

J is TRBJ2-7 and V is TRBV6-1; tentatively, D is TRBD2 (6 bases). Germline V gene data show CDR1 as MNHNS and CDR2 as SASEGT. The CDR3 is 13 residues long. The CDR3 sequence is CASSGTGTDERYV. The CDR3 region has the DNA TGTGCCAGCAGTGGAACTGGGACTGACGAGCGGTACGTC.

The chain couples TRBV27 to TRBJ2-1; D may be TRBD1 (5 bases). CDR3 length: 13 amino acids. V was cut by 0 bases and J by 8 bases, with 8 bases left in between. Germline V gene sequence: CDR1 MNHEY, CDR2 SMNVEV (reference sequence). CDR3 DNA: TGTGCCAGCAGTTTATCAGGGGTCGATGAGCAGTTCTTC. Translation: CASSLSGVDEQFF.

The rearrangement joins TRBV27 to TRBJ1-1; TRBD1 matches 8 bases. CDR3 length: 13 amino acids. Trimming at V came to 6 bases and at J to 4 bases, leaving 4 bases not matched to a gene. CDR1 is MNHEY, CDR2 SMNVEV, per germline (reference sequence). In DNA form, the CDR3 reads TGTGCCAGCAGCTTAGACAGGGGCACTGAAGCTTTCTTT. This codes for CASSLDRGTEAFF.

The rearrangement uses TRBV10-3 and TRBJ2-1; D unresolved. The CDR3 contains 15 residues. Trimming left V 3 bases short and J 8 bases short, with 17 bases between. Germline CDR1 is ENHRY and CDR2 is SYGVKD. The CDR3 DNA sequence: TGTGCCATCAGTGATTCCGCTAGAGTGAGTTATGAGCAGTTCTTC. This encodes CAISDSARVSYEQFF.

The CDR3 nucleotides are TGTGCCACCAGCTTTGGGACTAGCGGGGGGGCCGGTCCAGAGACCCAGTACTTC. Protein product: CATSFGTSGGAGPETQYF. The chain is built from TRBV15 and TRBJ2-5, with 16 bases lining up with TRBD2. Germline CDR1 and CDR2: LNHNV and YYDKDF (reference sequence). Trimming took 5 bases from V and 4 from J; bases not matched to a gene: 10. The CDR3 extends over 18 amino acids. The entire variable domain, with the rest obtained from reference TRBV15 and TRBJ2-5, is as follows: DAMVIQNPRYQVTQFGKPVTLSCSQTLNHNVMYWYQQKSSQAPKLLFHYYDKDFNNEADTPDNFQSRRPNTSFCFLDIRSPGLGDTAMYLCATSFGTSGGAGPETQYFGPGTRLLVL.

The chain combines TRBV6-5 with TRBJ2-1; D not certain. Germline values: CDR1 MNHEY, CDR2 SVGAGI. Deletions cut 6 bases from V and 5 bases from J, with 11 bases between. The CDR3 extends over 13 amino acids. The chain's CDR3 is CASSPEPNNEQFF. The CDR3 DNA follows: TGTGCCAGCAGCCCAGAACCGAACAATGAGCAGTTCTTC.

This chain connects TRBV5-4 to TRBJ2-5; 7 nucleotides line up with TRBD2. With 0 bases clipped from V and 5 bases from J, the junction kept 1 base outside the gene matches. Germline V gives CDR1 SGHNT, CDR2 YYREEE (reference sequence). CDR3 length equals 13 residues. The CDR3 sequence: CASSLDGGETQYF. The CDR3 DNA reads TGTGCCAGCAGCTTGGACGGGGGGGAGACCCAGTACTTC.

The chain's CDR3 is CATADVATGYNEQFF. As DNA, the CDR3 is TGTGCCACCGCGGATGTGGCAACCGGATACAATGAGCAGTTCTTC. The genes are TRBV19 and TRBJ2-1; D is unresolved. CDR1 and CDR2 from the germline V gene are LNHDA and SQIVND (reference sequence). Trimming pared 10 bases from V and 4 bases from J, leaving 20 bases between. CDR3 length equals 15 residues.

V usage is TRBV9 and J usage is TRBJ2-3; 8 bases agree with TRBD2. The CDR3 has 15 amino acids. V trimming: 3 bases; J trimming: 3 bases; junction bases outside the gene matches: 6. Germline V gene data show CDR1 as SGDLS and CDR2 as YYNGEE. The CDR3 bases are TGTGCCAGCAGCGCAAGCGGGAGCTTAACAGATACGCAGTATTTT. The encoded protein is CASSASGSLTDTQYF.

V is TRBV21-1 and J is TRBJ1-1; the DNA was not compared with TRBD1, the D call given in the table. TRBV21-1 is an annotated pseudogene. This CDR3 region has 17 residues. The CDR3 sequence is CASSKWVPGTGNTEAFF. The CDR3 bases are TGTGCCAGCAGCAAATGGGTTCCCGGGACAGGGAACACTGAAGCTTTCTTT.